These T cell receptor beta chains were read from a single sample in a study of T cell responses to AZD1222 COVID-19 vaccine. Clones were read by immunoSEQ multiplex PCR, and TCRdb kept only the in-frame ones, dropping some. The sample has about 100,000 clones, 88% seen once. Material: peripheral blood, obtained on day 0 of AZD1222 vaccination. These receptor sequences come from an adult in good health. The CDR3 runs from the conserved cysteine through the conserved F or W. D genes are given only for firm matches. Size values are once, few and many counts, or a class for expanded clones, and some rows have none.

V gene	D gene	clone size	J gene	CDR3 DNA	CDR3 protein
TRBV6-5	NA	NA	TRBJ1-1	TGTGCCAGCACCGAAGGGTGGGGAAACACTGAAGCTTTCTTT	CASTEGWGNTEAFF
TRBV30	TRBD1	NA	TRBJ1-4	TGTGCCTGGGGGGACAGGGGGCTTGATGAAAAACTGTTTTTT	CAWGDRGLDEKLFF
TRBV14	NA	NA	TRBJ1-6	TGTGCCAGCAGCCCGAGGTCCGGGGGGAATTCACCCCTCCACTTT	CASSPRSGGNSPLHF
TRBV3-1/TRBV3-2	NA	once	TRBJ2-3	TGTGCCAGCAGCCAAGATAGTGTGGGCGGGAAGGAAGATACGCAGTATTTT	CASSQDSVGGKEDTQYF
TRBV5-1	NA	NA	TRBJ2-1	TGCGCCAGCAGCTTGGAGGGGCCGTACAATGAGCAGTTCTTC	CASSLEGPYNEQFF
TRBV19	TRBD1	NA	TRBJ1-1	TGTGCCAGTAGTAGGGACAGGGGGAACACTGAAGCTTTCTTT	CASSRDRGNTEAFF
TRBV28	TRBD2	NA	TRBJ2-4	TGTGCCAGCAGAACTAGCGGGTCGGACAAAAACATTCAGTACTTC	CASRTSGSDKNIQYF
TRBV6-2/TRBV6-3	NA	NA	TRBJ2-7	TGTGCCAGCAGTTACCTCGCGCTCAGCGTCTACGAGCAGTACTTC	CASSYLALSVYEQYF
TRBV2	NA	NA	TRBJ1-1	TGTGCCAGCAGTGATACAGGGATGAACACTGAAGCTTTCTTT	CASSDTGMNTEAFF
TRBV9	TRBD1	NA	TRBJ1-1	TGTGCCAGCAGCGTATTGGGACAGCCCACTGAAGCTTTCTTT	CASSVLGQPTEAFF
TRBV9	NA	NA	TRBJ2-3	TGTGCCAGCAGCTATACTCACGGGAGTGGCACAGATACGCAGTATTTT	CASSYTHGSGTDTQYF
TRBV9	TRBD1	NA	TRBJ1-6	TGTGCCAGCAGCCCCGGGACAGTAAATTCACCCCTCCACTTT	CASSPGTVNSPLHF
TRBV4-1	NA	NA	TRBJ1-6	TGCGCCAGCAGCCAAGTCTGGGATTCACCCCTCCACTTT	CASSQVWDSPLHF
TRBV5-5	NA	NA	TRBJ1-1	TGTGCCAGCAGCTTAGGAATGAACACTGAAGCTTTCTTT	CASSLGMNTEAFF
TRBV28	TRBD1	NA	TRBJ2-5	TGTGCCAGCAGTTTAAGCTTAGGGCAGGGGGCAGAGACCCAGTACTTC	CASSLSLGQGAETQYF
TRBV7-3	TRBD1	NA	TRBJ2-5	TGTGCCAGCAGCTTAGACAGGGGTGAGACCCAGTACTTC	CASSLDRGETQYF
TRBV7-7	TRBD2	NA	TRBJ2-2	TGTGCTAGCAGCTCCGGGACTAGCGGGGTGAACACCGGGGAGCTGTTTTTT	CASSSGTSGVNTGELFF
TRBV5-4	TRBD1	once	TRBJ2-5	TGTGCCAGCAGCTACAGGGGGCTGGAGACCCAGTACTTC	CASSYRGLETQYF
TRBV7-2	NA	NA	TRBJ1-2	TGTGCCAGCAGCCGGGGGGAATTGGAGGGCTACACCTTC	CASSRGELEGYTF
TRBV2	NA	few	TRBJ1-2	TGTGCCAGCAGTGAAGGGTTTAACTATGGCTACACCTTC	CASSEGFNYGYTF
TRBV27	NA	NA	TRBJ1-5	TGTGCCAGCAGACTACTCGGGCAGGGAAGCAATCAGCCCCAGCATTTT	CASRLLGQGSNQPQHF
TRBV7-2	NA	NA	TRBJ1-6	TGTGCCAGCAGCTTCGGCTTAGGTGGACCCCTCCACTTT	CASSFGLGGPLHF
TRBV9	NA	NA	TRBJ1-2	TGTGCCAGCAGCGCGCACGGGGCCGTGGGTCTCTTTGGCGGCTACACCTTC	CASSAHGAVGLFGGYTF
TRBV7-3	NA	NA	TRBJ2-1	TGTGCCAGCAGCTTAGTTACCGGGACGGTGGGATTTCGTGAGCAGTTCTTC	CASSLVTGTVGFREQFF
TRBV7-3	TRBD1	NA	TRBJ2-1	TGTGCCAGCAGCTTACTTACAGGGGGCGGTGAGCAGTTCTTC	CASSLLTGGGEQFF
TRBV7-8	NA	NA	TRBJ2-5	TGTGCCAGCAGCTTAGCGCATCACAAAAAAGAGACCCAGTACTTC	CASSLAHHKKETQYF
TRBV7-2	NA	NA	TRBJ2-7	TGTGCCAGCAGCTTTTCGGGGGACTACGAGCAGTACTTC	CASSFSGDYEQYF
TRBV7-2	NA	few	TRBJ2-7	TGTGCCAGCAGCTTAGAGGACGGAAGCTCCTACGAGCAGTACTTC	CASSLEDGSSYEQYF
TRBV27	TRBD1	NA	TRBJ1-5	TGTGCCAGCAGTCGACGGACAGGGGGGCAGCCCCAGCATTTT	CASSRRTGGQPQHF
TRBV28	TRBD1	NA	TRBJ1-3	TGTGCCAGCAGTTCCTCGGGACAGGGGATACTCCTTTCCTCTGGAAACACCATATATTTT	CASSSSGQGILLSSGNTIYF
TRBV27	NA	NA	TRBJ1-6	TGTGCCAGCAGTTGGGGGTTGAATTCACCCCTCCACTTT	CASSWGLNSPLHF
TRBV6-2/TRBV6-3	TRBD2	NA	TRBJ2-1	TGTGCCAGCAGTTCGGGTGCGGGAGGGGGTAATGAGCAGTTCTTC	CASSSGAGGGNEQFF
TRBV19	TRBD2	NA	TRBJ2-5	TGTGCCAGTAAGGAGACTAGCGGGAAAGAGACCCAGTACTTC	CASKETSGKETQYF
TRBV10-3	NA	NA	TRBJ1-1	TGTGCCATCAGTGACCCCAGGGTGGTGAACACTGAAGCTTTCTTT	CAISDPRVVNTEAFF
TRBV7-9	NA	NA	TRBJ1-4	TGTGCCAGCACCCCCCCGGGTAGGGGTGAAAAACTGTTTTTT	CASTPPGRGEKLFF
TRBV28	TRBD2	NA	TRBJ2-3	TGTGCCAGCAGCGAGGGACTAGCGGAATACACAGATACGCAGTATTTT	CASSEGLAEYTDTQYF
TRBV25-1	TRBD2	once	TRBJ2-7	TGTGCCAGCAGTGAATGGGGGGGATCCTACGAGCAGTACTTC	CASSEWGGSYEQYF
TRBV4-2	NA	once	TRBJ2-3	TGTGCCAGCAGCGGACTGTGGGGCGCAGATACGCAGTATTTT	CASSGLWGADTQYF
TRBV4-3	NA	NA	TRBJ2-5	TGCGCCAGCAGCCAAGAGTCGGCAGGCGAGACCCAGTACTTC	CASSQESAGETQYF
TRBV7-8	NA	NA	TRBJ1-1	TGTGCCAGCAGTGCCGTCGATGAAGCTTTCTTT	CASSAVDEAFF
TRBV27	NA	once	TRBJ2-2	TGTGCCAGCAGTTTACGGCCGGGGACGACCCCGAACACCGGGGAGCTGTTTTTT	CASSLRPGTTPNTGELFF
TRBV27	NA	NA	TRBJ2-7	TGTGCCAGCAGTTTATCGGGTGGATCGACCTACGAGCAGTACTTC	CASSLSGGSTYEQYF
TRBV27	NA	NA	TRBJ2-3	TGTGCCAGCAGTCAGTTTGGAGGGGCAAGCACAGATACGCAGTATTTT	CASSQFGGASTDTQYF
TRBV30	NA	NA	TRBJ1-2	TGTGCCTGGAGTCGATCCTATGGCTACACCTTC	CAWSRSYGYTF
TRBV6-5	TRBD1	NA	TRBJ2-5	TGTGCCAGCAGTTACTGGGCAGGGGGAGAGACCCAGTACTTC	CASSYWAGGETQYF